The 14 T cell receptor beta chains below all came from one sample that was sequenced in a study of T cell repertoires in cytomegalovirus infection. TCRdb ran MiXCR on the reads and lists one entry per CDR3 protein. The sample yields 200,000 or so distinct CDR3 sequences, about 20% seen once. The sequencing input was PBMCs. The source of these receptors is a human donor in good health (CMV status not recorded). Some clones in this sample may be carry-over from other donors' samples.

This clonotype was detected a few times. This chain links TRBV12-3 or TRBV12-4 with TRBJ2-1, with 14 nucleotides matching TRBD2. Trimming took 6 bases from V and 7 from J; bases not matched to a gene: 14. The length of the CDR3 is 18 residues. The DNA of the CDR3 is TGTGCCAGCAGCCTCGGACTAGCGGGAGGATTAACAAGGAATGAGCAGTTCTTC. It encodes CASSLGLAGGLTRNEQFF.

The chain carries TRBV29-1 and TRBJ1-2, with D uncertain. V was clipped by 1 base and J by 5 bases, with 5 bases between them. This CDR3 spans 11 amino acids. CDR1 is SQVTM and CDR2 is ANQGSEA in the germline V gene. The CDR3 bases are TGCAGCGTTGAAGGGAGGTATGGCTACACCTTC. Its protein product is CSVEGRYGYTF.

This clonotype was seen at least ten times. The chain links TRBV7-2 to TRBJ2-2; D may be TRBD2 (6 bases). V lost 5 bases, J lost 5 bases, and 15 bases lay in between. This CDR3 spans 15 amino acids. Germline-derived CDR1 and CDR2 are SGHTA and FQGNSA. The CDR3 region is CASSRDFPRTGELFF. Here the CDR3 DNA reads TGTGCCAGCAGCCGGGACTTCCCGCGGACCGGGGAGCTGTTTTTT.

The V gene is TRBV6-5, the J gene TRBJ1-6, with D unclear. CDR3 size: 13 residues. The germline V gene encodes CDR1 MNHEY and CDR2 SVGAGI. V dropped 6 bases and J dropped 10 bases, with 13 bases sitting between them. The DNA for the CDR3 is TGTGCCAGCAGCGCACCCGCCAAATCACCCCTCCACTTT. Protein product: CASSAPAKSPLHF.

The V call is TRBV20-1, the J call TRBJ1-6, with a weak D call TRBD1 (6 bases). CDR1 is DFQATT and CDR2 is SNEGSKA in the germline V gene (reference sequence). Trimming took 2 bases from V and 5 from J, leaving 10 bases between them. The CDR3 is 14 amino acids. Here the CDR3 DNA reads TGCAGTGCTAGACTCGGACAGAATAATTCACCCCTCCACTTT. It encodes CSARLGQNNSPLHF.

The chain joins TRBV5-6 to TRBJ1-5; D is uncertain. This CDR3 has 15 amino acids. Per germline, CDR1 SGHDT and CDR2 YYEEEE. V lost 4 bases and J lost 1, with 12 bases in between. The chain's CDR3 is CASSRTGGSNQPQHF. In DNA, the CDR3 is TGTGCCAGCAGCCGGACTGGAGGGAGCAATCAGCCCCAGCATTTT.

This clonotype was seen at least ten times. The chain is built from TRBV12-3 or TRBV12-4 and TRBJ2-1; D uncertain. The CDR3 is 12 amino acids. V shed 6 bases and J shed 13 bases, with 16 bases lying between them. Written as DNA, the CDR3 is TGTGCCAGCAGCCAACCGGGCGCATACCAGTTCTTC. Its translation: CASSQPGAYQFF.

Many counts were recorded for this clonotype. The chain couples TRBV2 to TRBJ2-7, with D perhaps given as TRBD1 or TRBD2 (6 bases each). Trimming shortened V by 6 bases and J by 7 bases, and 13 bases separated the two germline ends. Germline V lookup: CDR1 SNHLY, CDR2 FYNNEI. This CDR3 comprises 12 residues. The CDR3 sequence: CASRVQGREQYF. The DNA for the CDR3 is TGTGCCAGCAGGGTCCAGGGGAGGGAGCAGTACTTC.

The table lists this clonotype with many counts. The chain combines TRBV27 with TRBJ2-1, with D possibly being TRBD2 (5 bases). Between the trimmed V and J ends, which lost 2 bases and 3 bases, there was a span of 23 bases. This CDR3 has 19 amino acids. Germline V CDR1 and CDR2: MNHEY, SMNVEV (reference sequence). CDR3: CASSLRSLLAQEDYNEQFF. The CDR3 DNA reads TGTGCCAGCAGTTTACGCTCCCTTTTAGCGCAAGAGGACTACAATGAGCAGTTCTTC.

This clonotype was counted ten times or more. The chain uses TRBV7-2 and TRBJ2-2; D possibly corresponds to TRBD1 (6 bases). Germline V gene lookup returns CDR1 SGHTA and CDR2 FQGNSA. The CDR3 runs to 14 residues. Trimming cost V 4 bases and J 8 bases, with 14 bases left between them. The CDR3 DNA follows: TGTGCCAGCAGCTCCGGACAGTTATGGGGGGAGCTGTTTTTT. Translated, it gives CASSSGQLWGELFF.

The J gene is TRBJ2-3, the V gene TRBV7-8; TRBD2 might be the D (6 bases). Germline CDR1 reads SGHVS; CDR2 reads FQNEAQ. The V end lost 7 bases, the J end lost 5 bases, and 28 bases lay between the germline ends. The CDR3 is 18 amino acids. CDR3 in DNA: TGTGCCAGCAACACTGCGGCGGGAACAGGTGTTTATGAAGATACGCAGTATTTT. It is translated as CASNTAAGTGVYEDTQYF.

The V gene is TRBV20-1, the J gene TRBJ2-7; D is uncertain. This CDR3 spans 13 amino acids. From germline, CDR1 is DFQATT and CDR2 SNEGSKA (reference sequence). V shed 0 bases and J shed 4 bases, with 10 bases lying between them. The CDR3 DNA is TGCAGTGCTAGAGATCGGTTGGAATACGAGCAGTACTTC. It encodes CSARDRLEYEQYF.

The table lists this clonotype with a few counts. The CDR3 here is CASSVLAGGTDTQYF. The CDR3 DNA reads as TGTGCCAGCAGTGTACTAGCGGGCGGCACAGATACGCAGTATTTT. The V gene is TRBV28, the J gene TRBJ2-3, with TRBD2 identical over 9 bases. V lost 5 bases, J lost 1 base, and 4 bases stayed unmatched. The CDR3 contains 15 residues. Looked up from germline, CDR1 is MDHEN and CDR2 is SYDVKM.

In regard to this clonotype: Just one base apart from a much larger clone, this may be a read error. The rearrangement joins TRBV7-9 to TRBJ1-1; D call uncertain. Germline values: CDR1 SEHNR, CDR2 FQNEAQ (reference sequence). V was trimmed by 5 bases and J by 5 bases, leaving 18 bases between them. The CDR3 totals 15 residues. The CDR3 coding sequence is TGTGCCAGCAGCCGCCCCGGCAGCACCAAAACTGAAGCTTTCTTT. This sequence encodes CASSRPGSTKTEAFF.